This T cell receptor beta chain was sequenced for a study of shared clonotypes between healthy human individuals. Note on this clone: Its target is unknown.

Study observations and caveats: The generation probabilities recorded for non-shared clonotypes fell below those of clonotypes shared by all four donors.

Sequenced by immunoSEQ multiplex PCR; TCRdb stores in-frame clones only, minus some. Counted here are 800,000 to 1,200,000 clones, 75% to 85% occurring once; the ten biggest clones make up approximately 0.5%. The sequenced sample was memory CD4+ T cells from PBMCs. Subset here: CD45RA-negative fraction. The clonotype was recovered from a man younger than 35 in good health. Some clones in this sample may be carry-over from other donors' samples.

The CDR3 here is CASSYPTVNTEAFF. CDR3 nucleotide sequence: TGTGCCAGCAGTTACCCAACAGTGAACACTGAAGCTTTCTTT. This chain links TRBV6-6 with TRBJ1-1, with D unresolved. Trimming took 2 bases from V and 0 from J, leaving 7 bases between them. CDR1 is MNHNY and CDR2 is SVGAGI in the germline V gene (reference sequence). The CDR3 is 14 amino acids.